In this sample, the clone carrying this T cell receptor beta chain turned up once. No antigen is known for it. Data came from immunoSEQ multiplex PCR; TCRdb stores just in-frame clones and leaves some out. Of 100,000 to 120,000 clones in the sample, roughly 93% were seen once. There are 15 residues in the CDR3. Unmatched junction bases numbered 10, after V lost 5 bases and J lost 7 bases. The germline V gene has CDR1 SGHVS and CDR2 FQNEAQ. This entry belongs to a study of graft-versus-host responses after intestinal transplantation. General observations from the study: Detected in recipient marrow were GvH clones, some of which were first observed in ileum or blood. Peak circulating GvH clone levels tracked with early post-transplant HvG declines. Individuals carrying graft-donor T cell macrochimerism showed high graft-versus-host to host-versus-graft clonal ratios in allografts.

The TCR sequence derives from a human donor who received an intestinal transplant. The chain joins TRBV7-8 to TRBJ2-2; 7 positions agree with TRBD2. This sample comprised unstimulated CD8+ T cells sorted from spleen or lymph node cells, obtained before intestinal transplant. The CDR3 here is CASSRGRERGGELFF. The CDR3 region has the DNA TGTGCCAGCAGCCGGGGGAGGGAACGCGGCGGGGAGCTGTTTTTT.